Below are 25 T cell receptor beta chains sequenced from a single sample in a study of blood T cell repertoires in COVID-19. Sequencing used immunoSEQ multiplex PCR; TCRdb keeps in-frame clones, though not all of them. The sample comprises around 480,000 clones, 88% of which are singletons, and around 12% rests with the top ten. Sequenced sample: peripheral blood. The receptors were gathered from a woman between 45 and 60 years old with COVID-19, enrolled during active disease.

The V gene is TRBV6-1, the J gene TRBJ2-3; D remains unclear. Germline V gives CDR1 MNHNS, CDR2 SASEGT. The CDR3 totals 15 residues. Between the trimmed V and J ends, which lost 3 bases and 2 bases, there was a span of 12 bases. Written as DNA, the CDR3 is TGTGCCAGCAGTGATCCCCTATCGTCCACAGATACGCAGTATTTT. This gives the protein CASSDPLSSTDTQYF.

The gene calls are TRBV5-4 and TRBJ1-2; a weak D match, TRBD1 (5 bases). Germline V gene lookup returns CDR1 SGHNT and CDR2 YYREEE (reference sequence). The length of the CDR3 is 14 residues. Trimming left V 7 bases short and J 1 base short, with 14 bases between. The CDR3 loop reads CASRRGGLNYGYTF. CDR3 coding DNA: TGTGCCAGCCGCCGCGGGGGACTTAACTATGGCTACACCTTC.

This sequence joins TRBV7-2 and TRBJ1-6; 7 positions agree with TRBD1. This CDR3 contains 14 residues. Germline CDR1 is SGHTA and CDR2 is FQGNSA. With 4 bases clipped from V and 8 bases from J, the junction kept 5 bases outside the gene matches. This CDR3 is CASSYRGYDSPLHF. CDR3 nucleotides: TGTGCCAGCAGCTACAGGGGTTACGATTCACCCCTCCACTTT. Full variable domain (rest looked up from reference TRBV7-2 and TRBJ1-6): GAGVSQSPSNKVTEKGKDVELRCDPISGHTALYWYRQSLGQGLEFLIYFQGNSAPDKSGLPSDRFSAERTGGSVSTLTIQRTQQEDSAVYLCASSYRGYDSPLHFGNGTRLTVT.

CDR3 sequence reads: CAWIYWTGGTEAFF. In DNA, the CDR3 is TGTGCCTGGATCTATTGGACAGGGGGCACTGAAGCTTTCTTT. The chain carries TRBV30 and TRBJ1-1; 10 bases are shared with TRBD1. Germline CDR1 reads GTSNPN; CDR2 reads SVGIG (reference sequence). V gave up 4 bases and J gave up 4 bases; unmatched junction bases: 6. The CDR3 has 14 residues.

This clone was detected only a few times. This chain connects TRBV19 to TRBJ1-6; D is undetermined. V was pared by 1 base and J by 9 bases, with 19 bases between. Germline CDR1 LNHDA, CDR2 SQIVND (reference sequence). The CDR3 consists of 17 residues. This CDR3 reads CASSIVALETGFSPLHF. DNA of the CDR3: TGTGCCAGTAGTATAGTCGCCCTAGAGACGGGGTTTTCACCCCTCCACTTT.

The chain recombines TRBV5-4 with TRBJ1-2, with 7 bases identical to TRBD1. The trim removed 4 bases at V and 8 bases at J, leaving 5 bases unmatched. This CDR3 region has 12 residues. Germline V gene data show CDR1 as SGHNT and CDR2 as YYREEE (reference sequence). The CDR3 here is CASSTTGLGYTF. CDR3 in DNA: TGTGCCAGCAGCACGACAGGGCTAGGCTACACCTTC.

With regard to this clone: Sequence at one end of the junction differs from germline and may be a read error. This chain uses TRBV5-1 with TRBJ1-1; D is unresolved. Per germline, CDR1 SGHRS and CDR2 YFSETQ. This CDR3 has 14 amino acids. CDR3 residues: CASSLAVEGGEAFF. The CDR3 nucleotides read TGCGCCAGTAGCTTGGCCGTGGAAGGAGGTGAAGCTTTCTTT.

In nucleotides, the CDR3 is TGTGCCAGCAGCGACAGGGCGAGGAACGAGCAGTACTTC. This codes for CASSDRARNEQYF. The gene calls are TRBV7-9 and TRBJ2-7; TRBD1 aligns across 7 bases. Trimming removed 5 bases from V and 5 bases from J; junction bases left unmatched: 6. The CDR3 extends over 13 amino acids. CDR1 SEHNR and CDR2 FQNEAQ come from the germline V gene (reference sequence).

This chain joins TRBV28 and TRBJ2-3; 11 nucleotides align to TRBD2. The CDR3 loop spans 14 amino acids. V shed 5 bases and J 6 bases; nucleotides not matched to a gene: 4. Germline V gene sequence: CDR1 MDHEN, CDR2 SYDVKM. The DNA for the CDR3 is TGTGCCAGCAGTATTAGCGGGGGGGCGGATACGCAGTATTTT. Its protein is CASSISGGADTQYF.

The chain is built from TRBV15 and TRBJ1-5, with TRBD1 as a possible D gene (5 bases). Germline V gives CDR1 LNHNV, CDR2 YYDKDF (reference sequence). V was cut by 1 base and J by 7 bases, with 14 bases left in between. The CDR3 extends over 15 amino acids. CDR3 DNA sequence: TGTGCCACCAGCAGAGGGGGGGGGTGGAGCCAGCCCCAGCATTTT. The encoded protein is CATSRGGGWSQPQHF. Full variable domain (missing parts from reference TRBV15 and TRBJ1-5): DAMVIQNPRYQVTQFGKPVTLSCSQTLNHNVMYWYQQKSSQAPKLLFHYYDKDFNNEADTPDNFQSRRPNTSFCFLDIRSPGLGDTAMYLCATSRGGGWSQPQHFGDGTRLSIL.

This clone was picked up one time. This rearrangement joins TRBV9 to TRBJ2-6; perhaps TRBD1 as D (6 bases). The V end was cut by 4 bases, the J end by 1 base, with 18 bases between. Germline values: CDR1 SGDLS, CDR2 YYNGEE. The CDR3 sequence is 18 residues long. The DNA for the CDR3 is TGTGCCAGCAGCATTCACCGGGACATCGGATCTGGGGCCAACGTCCTGACTTTC. Amino acid sequence: CASSIHRDIGSGANVLTF.

The chain has TRBV2 and TRBJ2-7; 9 bases align to TRBD1. The CDR3 sequence is 15 residues long. Germline values: CDR1 SNHLY, CDR2 FYNNEI. The V and J ends lost 4 bases and 2 bases, in that order; junction bases with no gene match: 6. The CDR3 reads CASSGGTGRAYEQYF. The CDR3 nucleotides are TGTGCCAGCAGTGGCGGGACAGGGAGAGCCTACGAGCAGTACTTC.

The rearrangement links TRBV20-1 to TRBJ2-3, with 7 nucleotides matching TRBD2. The CDR3 covers 11 residues. With V trimmed by 6 bases and J by 6 bases, 3 bases remained unmatched. The germline V gene encodes CDR1 DFQATT and CDR2 SNEGSKA (reference sequence). The CDR3 sequence is CSALGGDTQYF. The DNA of the CDR3 is TGCAGTGCCCTGGGAGGGGATACGCAGTATTTT.

This chain connects TRBV27 to TRBJ1-1, with 10 bases that match TRBD1. V shed 4 bases, J shed 4 bases, and the junction held 3 bases outside the gene matches. The CDR3 is made up of 14 amino acids. Germline V CDR1 and CDR2: MNHEY, SMNVEV (reference sequence). The chain's CDR3 is CASSSGQGTTEAFF. The CDR3 bases are TGTGCCAGCAGTTCGGGACAGGGGACCACTGAAGCTTTCTTT.

The CDR3 spells CASTLLPQGQPQHF. The CDR3 region has the DNA TGCGCCAGCACTTTACTACCCCAGGGTCAGCCCCAGCATTTT. This chain links TRBV5-1 with TRBJ1-5, with D maybe TRBD1 (5 bases). Trimming cost V 6 bases and J 6 bases, with 16 bases left between them. The CDR3 is 14 amino acids. Germline V lookup: CDR1 SGHRS, CDR2 YFSETQ.

This chain joins TRBV14 and TRBJ2-7; tentatively, D is TRBD1 (6 bases). The CDR3 spans 14 residues. V dropped 0 bases and J dropped 3 bases, with 9 bases sitting between them. Germline V gene data show CDR1 as SGHDN and CDR2 as FVKESK. CDR3 region: CASSQEGHIYEQYF. In nucleotides, the CDR3 is TGTGCCAGCAGCCAAGAGGGACACATCTACGAGCAGTACTTC.

The V gene is TRBV11-2, the J gene TRBJ2-7; D is undetermined. The germline gives CDR1 SGHAT, CDR2 FQNNGV. V lost 1 base to trimming and J lost 0 bases, with 7 bases between them. This CDR3 is 14 amino acids long. The DNA for the CDR3 is TGTGCCAGCAGCTTAGGGTTGAGCTCCTACGAGCAGTACTTC. This sequence encodes CASSLGLSSYEQYF.

This rearrangement joins TRBV5-6 to TRBJ2-3; D may be TRBD2 (5 bases). CDR3 length: 15 residues. Trimming shortened V by 4 bases and J by 3 bases, and 15 bases separated the two germline ends. Germline V gene sequence: CDR1 SGHDT, CDR2 YYEEEE. CDR3 coding DNA: TGTGCCAGCAGCCGCGGACGGGGATTAACAGATACGCAGTATTTT. Residues: CASSRGRGLTDTQYF.

This chain joins TRBV27 and TRBJ1-3; D perhaps matches TRBD1 (6 bases). Germline assignment: CDR1 MNHEY and CDR2 SMNVEV (reference sequence). This CDR3 has 15 amino acids. V lost 5 bases to trimming and J lost 2 bases, with 13 bases between them. The CDR3 reads CASSTRTATGNTIYF. The CDR3 DNA follows: TGTGCCAGCAGTACTCGGACAGCAACTGGAAACACCATATATTTT.

Turning to this clone: A junction boundary mismatches the germline segment, possibly from a read error. The V and J genes are TRBV30 and TRBJ2-4, with 7 bases identical to TRBD2. Germline assignment: CDR1 GTSNPN and CDR2 SVGIG (reference sequence). This CDR3 contains 12 residues. Here the CDR3 DNA reads TGTGCCTGGAGTCCTGGACTAGACCCGCCCAGCTTC. Protein product: CAWSPGLDPPSF.

The chain carries TRBV5-1 and TRBJ2-3; D might be TRBD2 (5 bases). Germline V CDR1 and CDR2: SGHRS, YFSETQ. The CDR3 contains 15 residues. V lost 0 bases to trimming and J lost 1 base, with 9 bases between them. The CDR3 DNA is TGCGCCAGCAGCTTGGTGCGGACTCGCACAGATACGCAGTATTTT. Protein sequence: CASSLVRTRTDTQYF.

The sample holds one count of this clone. The rearrangement uses TRBV7-2 and TRBJ2-2; 13 bases fit TRBD2. Germline loops: CDR1 SGHTA, CDR2 FQGNSA. CDR3 size: 19 residues. J lost 0 bases, V lost 5 bases, and 9 bases had no gene match. Written as DNA, the CDR3 is TGTGCCAGCAGCCGGATACTAGCGGGGGGGCCCTCGAACACCGGGGAGCTGTTTTTT. It yields the protein CASSRILAGGPSNTGELFF.

The rearrangement links TRBV9 to TRBJ1-1; the D is unclear. Germline CDR1 and CDR2: SGDLS and YYNGEE. The V end lost 6 bases, the J end lost 5 bases, and 20 bases lay between the germline ends. This CDR3 is 15 amino acids long. CDR3 in DNA: TGTGCCAGCACCCCTATCGGGCTTACGGGGACTGAAGCTTTCTTT. Translated: CASTPIGLTGTEAFF. The whole variable domain, filled in from reference TRBV9 and TRBJ1-1, reads DSGVTQTPKHLITATGQRVTLRCSPRSGDLSVYWYQQSLDQGLQFLIQYYNGEERAKGNILERFSAQQFPDLHSELNLSSLELGDSALYFCASTPIGLTGTEAFFGQGTRLTVV.

The chain employs TRBV20-1 and TRBJ2-3; no clear D. Germline lookup yields CDR1 DFQATT and CDR2 SNEGSKA (reference sequence). The CDR3 runs 11 residues. The V end lost 6 bases, the J end lost 10 bases, and 14 bases lay between the germline ends. CDR3 protein: CSAPDKWAQYF. As DNA, the CDR3 is TGCAGTGCCCCCGACAAATGGGCGCAGTATTTT.

This clone appeared a few times. J is TRBJ1-1 and V is TRBV7-2; D is ambiguous. CDR1 is SGHTA, CDR2 FQGNSA, per germline. V shed 1 base and J shed 5 bases, with 8 bases lying between them. This CDR3 region has 13 residues. The chain's CDR3 is CASSLGAGTEAFF. The CDR3 coding sequence is TGTGCCAGCAGCTTAGGAGCCGGGACTGAAGCTTTCTTT.